This TCR beta chain emerged from a study of control samples from healthy donors and cancer patients. Libraries were prepared by immunoSEQ multiplex PCR; TCRdb keeps only in-frame clonotypes and omits some of them. The sample includes about 190,000 clones, 91% of them seen just once. The sequence was obtained from a man aged 30 to 45 in good health. Source material: blood.

This CDR3 reads CASSYYGDTQYF. DNA for the CDR3: TGTGCCAGCAGTTACTATGGGGATACGCAGTATTTT. The chain carries TRBV6-5 and TRBJ2-3; D not certain. The CDR3 sequence is 12 residues long. Germline CDR1 and CDR2: MNHEY and SVGAGI. Trimming removed 1 base from V and 6 bases from J, with 5 bases in between.